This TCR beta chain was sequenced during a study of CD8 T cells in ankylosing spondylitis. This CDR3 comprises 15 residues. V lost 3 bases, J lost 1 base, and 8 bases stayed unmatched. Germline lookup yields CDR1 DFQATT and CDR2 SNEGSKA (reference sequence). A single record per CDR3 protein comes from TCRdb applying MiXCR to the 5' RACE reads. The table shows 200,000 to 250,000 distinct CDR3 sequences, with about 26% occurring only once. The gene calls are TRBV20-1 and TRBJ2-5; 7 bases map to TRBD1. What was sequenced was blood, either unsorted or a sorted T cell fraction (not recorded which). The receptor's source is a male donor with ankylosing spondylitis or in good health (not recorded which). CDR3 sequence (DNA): TGCAGTGCTAGGCCCAAACAGGGGACCCAAGAGACCCAGTACTTC. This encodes CSARPKQGTQETQYF.